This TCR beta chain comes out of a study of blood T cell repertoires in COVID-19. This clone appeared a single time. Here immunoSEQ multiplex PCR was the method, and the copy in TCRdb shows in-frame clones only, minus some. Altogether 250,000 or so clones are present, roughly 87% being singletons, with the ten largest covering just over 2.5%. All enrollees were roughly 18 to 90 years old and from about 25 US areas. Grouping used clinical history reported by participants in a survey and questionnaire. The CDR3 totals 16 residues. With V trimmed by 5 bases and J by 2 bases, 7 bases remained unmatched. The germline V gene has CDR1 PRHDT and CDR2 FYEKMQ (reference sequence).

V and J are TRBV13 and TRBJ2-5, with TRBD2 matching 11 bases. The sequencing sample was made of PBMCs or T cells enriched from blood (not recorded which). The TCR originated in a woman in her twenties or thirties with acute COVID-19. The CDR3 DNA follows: TGTGCCAGCAGCCTAGCGGGGGGTATTACTCAAGAGACCCAGTACTTC. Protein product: CASSLAGGITQETQYF.